This TCR beta chain was profiled in a study of tumor and adjacent non-tumor tissue in lung cancer. Looking at the study overall: Patients comprised approximately eleven adenocarcinoma, 2 squamous cell carcinoma and 1 small cell lung cancer.

Three rounds of nested PCR, following a modified ARM-PCR protocol, produced the TCRbeta library. TCRdb re-analysed the multiplex PCR reads in MiXCR, keeping a single row per CDR3 protein. The profile shows around 76,000 distinct CDR3 sequences, around 80% of them singletons. No cell sorting was done before RNA was extracted from the tissue. Distant lung tissue was collected more than 3 cm away from the tumor edge. Trimming took off 3 bases at V and 2 bases at J, with 14 bases between the two ends. Germline V CDR1 and CDR2: SNHLY, FYNNEI. The CDR3 is made up of 16 amino acids. The sequence was obtained from a man in his 70s with non-small cell lung cancer. The source material was distant non-tumor lung tissue. V and J are TRBV2 and TRBJ1-5; a possible D gene is TRBD1 (5 bases). The CDR3 sequence: CASSDSGLGGNQPQHF. The CDR3 DNA sequence: TGTGCCAGCAGTGATTCAGGGTTGGGGGGCAATCAGCCCCAGCATTTT.